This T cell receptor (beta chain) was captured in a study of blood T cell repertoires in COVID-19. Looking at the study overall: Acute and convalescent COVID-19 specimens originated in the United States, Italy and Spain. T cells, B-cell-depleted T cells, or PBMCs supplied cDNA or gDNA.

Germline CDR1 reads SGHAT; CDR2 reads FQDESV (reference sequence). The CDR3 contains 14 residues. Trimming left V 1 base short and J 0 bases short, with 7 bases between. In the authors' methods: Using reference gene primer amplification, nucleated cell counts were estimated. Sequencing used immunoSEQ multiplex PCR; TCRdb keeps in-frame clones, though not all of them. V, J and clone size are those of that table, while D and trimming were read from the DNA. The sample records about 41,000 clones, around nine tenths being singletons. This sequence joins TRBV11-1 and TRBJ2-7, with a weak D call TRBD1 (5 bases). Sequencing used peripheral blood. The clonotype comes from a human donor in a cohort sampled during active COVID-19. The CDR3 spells CASSLEDNSYEQYF. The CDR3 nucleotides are TGTGCCAGCAGCTTAGAGGACAACTCCTACGAGCAGTACTTC. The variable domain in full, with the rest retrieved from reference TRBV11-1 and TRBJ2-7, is EAEVAQSPRYKITEKSQAVAFWCDPISGHATLYWYRQILGQGPELLVQFQDESVVDDSQLPKDRFSAERLKGVDSTLKIQPAELGDSAMYLCASSLEDNSYEQYFGPGTRLTVT.